The next 13 T cell receptor beta chains were all read from a single sample in a study of blood T cell repertoires in COVID-19 (dated by TCRdb to 2019 to 2021). Library preparation employed the immunoSEQ multiplex PCR assay. Held by TCRdb, this immuneACCESS table contains in-frame sequences only and omits some clones. Under half of the omission traces to an unresolved V gene where checked; the cause of the rest is unknown. For this sample there are 150,000 to 200,000 clones; 65% to 90% appear just once. Over 7% of the sample rests with the top ten. Material for sequencing was peripheral blood. The receptor source for this set is a man in his forties or fifties with active or convalescent COVID-19.

The chain couples TRBV5-4 to TRBJ2-7; 7 bases fit TRBD1. Germline loops: CDR1 SGHNT, CDR2 YYREEE (reference sequence). Trimming took 4 bases from V and 5 from J; bases not matched to a gene: 6. The CDR3 is 13 amino acids. This CDR3 reads CASSPDRVHEQYF. DNA of the CDR3: TGTGCCAGCAGCCCTGACAGGGTTCACGAGCAGTACTTC.

This clone was seen a single time. The genes are TRBV5-1 and TRBJ2-1, with a weak D call TRBD2 (6 bases). The CDR3 totals 14 residues. The germline gives CDR1 SGHRS, CDR2 YFSETQ. Trimming stripped 4 bases from V and 10 bases from J, with 18 bases between. The CDR3 bases are TGCGCCAGCAGCGCCGGACTATCTTTGGAGGAGCAGTTCTTC. Amino acid sequence: CASSAGLSLEEQFF.

The chain employs TRBV5-1 and TRBJ1-5; no firm D call. CDR1 is SGHRS, CDR2 YFSETQ, per germline. The germline V and J ends were trimmed by 4 bases and 0 bases, with 11 bases remaining between them. This CDR3 spans 15 amino acids. For the CDR3, the DNA is TGCGCCAGCAGCCCGACACCCAATAGCAATCAGCCCCAGCATTTT. It codes for CASSPTPNSNQPQHF. Variable domain in full (rest from reference TRBV5-1 and TRBJ1-5): KAGVTQTPRYLIKTRGQQVTLSCSPISGHRSVSWYQQTPGQGLQFLFEYFSETQRNKGNFPGRFSGRQFSNSRSEMNVSTLELGDSALYLCASSPTPNSNQPQHFGDGTRLSIL.

V and J are TRBV29-1 and TRBJ2-7; weak D call: TRBD2 (5 bases). The germline V gene has CDR1 SQVTM and CDR2 ANQGSEA. The CDR3 spans 10 residues. With 3 bases removed from V and 5 bases from J, the gap between germline ends came to 5 bases. CDR3 coding DNA: TGCAGCGTTGAGCGGGACGAGCAGTACTTC. It encodes CSVERDEQYF.

The chain links TRBV6-5 to TRBJ2-5, with 8 nucleotides matching TRBD2. The CDR3 is 15 residues long. After removal of 6 bases from V and 0 bases from J, the junction contained 6 bases not matched to a gene. The germline gives CDR1 MNHEY, CDR2 SVGAGI. Here the CDR3 DNA reads TGTGCCAGCAGGGTAACTAGCGGTTACCAAGAGACCCAGTACTTC. Translated: CASRVTSGYQETQYF.

This chain joins TRBV9 and TRBJ2-3; the match to TRBD2 covers 12 bases. The V segment lost 4 bases and the J segment 3 bases; nucleotides outside the gene matches: 9. CDR1 and CDR2 from the germline V gene are SGDLS and YYNGEE. The CDR3 length is 17 residues. The CDR3 spells CASSSESGLAGTDTQYF. CDR3 DNA: TGTGCCAGCAGCTCCGAAAGCGGACTAGCGGGGACAGATACGCAGTATTTT.

The chain carries TRBV30 and TRBJ1-5, with D possibly matching TRBD1 (5 bases). The CDR3 spans 12 residues. CDR1 and CDR2 (germline): GTSNPN, SVGIG (reference sequence). Trimming took off 6 bases at V and 7 bases at J, with 13 bases between the two ends. The CDR3 DNA follows: TGTGCCTGTGGCCCAGGGCACCAGCCCCAGCATTTT. This sequence encodes CACGPGHQPQHF.

The DNA of the CDR3 is TGTGCCAGCAGCCCGGGACAGGGAAACACTGAAGCTTTCTTT. Protein: CASSPGQGNTEAFF. The rearrangement uses TRBV7-6 and TRBJ1-1; 9 positions match TRBD1. This CDR3 has 14 residues. After removal of 5 bases from V and 2 bases from J, the junction contained 3 bases not matched to a gene. Germline V gene lookup returns CDR1 SGHVS and CDR2 FNYEAQ.

This chain connects TRBV5-1 to TRBJ1-1, with 7 bases matching TRBD1. This CDR3 spans 16 amino acids. Germline V gene data show CDR1 as SGHRS and CDR2 as YFSETQ. V gave up 0 bases and J gave up 0 bases; unmatched junction bases: 5. CDR3: CASSLEGQIMNTEAFF. CDR3 sequence (DNA): TGCGCCAGCAGCTTGGAGGGACAGATCATGAACACTGAAGCTTTCTTT.

The CDR3 reads CASSPLPRQGEQYF. The CDR3 DNA is TGTGCCAGCTCACCACTGCCCCGACAGGGAGAGCAGTACTTC. This chain joins TRBV18 and TRBJ2-7; 7 bases map to TRBD1. Germline V CDR1 and CDR2: KGHSH, LQKENI. This CDR3 comprises 14 residues. V lost 1 base to trimming and J lost 7 bases; unmatched junction nucleotides: 7.

V gene TRBV28 combines with J gene TRBJ2-2; D unclear. The CDR3 has 13 amino acids. Germline CDR1 reads MDHEN; CDR2 reads SYDVKM. V lost 1 base to trimming and J lost 6 bases, with 6 bases between them. CDR3 sequence: CASSLLGAGELFF. In DNA form, the CDR3 reads TGTGCCAGCAGTTTATTGGGCGCCGGGGAGCTGTTTTTT.

The chain carries TRBV3-1 (or the pseudogene TRBV3-2) and TRBJ2-2; D is possibly TRBD1 (6 bases). CDR1 is LGHDT and CDR2 is YNNKEL in the germline V gene (reference sequence). The CDR3 length is 14 residues. V lost 1 base to trimming and J lost 6 bases, with 9 bases between them. The DNA for the CDR3 is TGTGCCAGCAGCCAAGTAGGGGGAGCCGGGGAGCTGTTTTTT. Encoded protein: CASSQVGGAGELFF.

The V call is TRBV28, the J call TRBJ2-4; D not certain. Germline CDR1 and CDR2: MDHEN and SYDVKM. V gave up 4 bases and J gave up 0 bases, with 10 bases separating them. The CDR3 totals 15 residues. As DNA, the CDR3 is TGTGCCAGCAGTTCCCCTACGCTAGCCAAAAACATTCAGTACTTC. Residues: CASSSPTLAKNIQYF.